The 14 T cell receptor beta chains below come from one sample, sequenced in a study of blood T cell repertoires in COVID-19. Repertoires were generated with immunoSEQ multiplex PCR, while TCRdb's copy carries only in-frame clones and drops some. Counted here are 120,000 or so clones, roughly 69% occurring once; the ten biggest clones make up 2% to 2.5%. Sequencing was carried out using peripheral blood. Every receptor here comes from a woman aged 70-85 years with acute or convalescent COVID-19.

The chain couples TRBV2 to TRBJ1-5, with a possible D match to TRBD1 (5 bases). The CDR3 runs to 16 residues. V was shortened by 5 bases and J by 2 bases, with 16 bases between the two germline ends. Germline lookup yields CDR1 SNHLY and CDR2 FYNNEI. CDR3 sequence: CASSRTSGRGNQPQHF. The DNA of the CDR3 is TGTGCCAGCAGTCGTACGTCGGGCAGGGGCAATCAGCCCCAGCATTTT.

The J gene is TRBJ2-7, the V gene TRBV6-5; a weak D match, TRBD1 (6 bases). CDR3 length: 14 residues. V was pared by 2 bases and J by 5 bases, with 13 bases between. Germline assignment: CDR1 MNHEY and CDR2 SVGAGI. The CDR3 here is CASSYQQGAHEQYF. In DNA, the CDR3 is TGTGCCAGCAGTTACCAACAGGGAGCTCACGAGCAGTACTTC.

CDR3 in DNA: TGTGCCAGCAGCTTAGGAGTTAACTATGGCTACACCTTC. Protein sequence: CASSLGVNYGYTF. The chain combines TRBV7-9 with TRBJ1-2; D not certain. Trimming left V 1 base short and J 1 base short, with 4 bases between. This CDR3 region has 13 residues. CDR1 and CDR2 from the germline V gene are SEHNR and FQNEAQ (reference sequence).

The V and J genes are TRBV5-6 and TRBJ1-2; no definite D call. This CDR3 contains 11 residues. V lost 4 bases and J lost 6, with 7 bases in between. The germline V gene encodes CDR1 SGHDT and CDR2 YYEEEE. CDR3 nucleotides: TGTGCCAGCAGCCGAACAGATGGCTACACCTTC. Its protein is CASSRTDGYTF.

The chain is built from TRBV19 and TRBJ1-2, with 8 positions matching TRBD1. Germline V CDR1 and CDR2: LNHDA, SQIVND (reference sequence). The V gene end was trimmed by 5 bases and the J gene end by 4 bases; junction bases not matched to a gene: 0. The CDR3 spans 12 residues. For the CDR3, the DNA is TGTGCCAGTAGTGGACAGGGCTATGGCTACACCTTC. Translating it yields CASSGQGYGYTF.

This chain joins TRBV7-7 and TRBJ2-3; D remains ambiguous. Germline V gene lookup returns CDR1 SSHAT and CDR2 FNYEAQ (reference sequence). The CDR3 length is 13 residues. The CDR3 sequence: CASSLGGTDTQYF. The CDR3 region has the DNA TGTGCTAGCTCCCTCGGAGGCACAGATACGCAGTATTTT.

This rearrangement joins TRBV2 to TRBJ2-7; 8 bases match TRBD2. The V gene end was trimmed by 6 bases and the J gene end by 0 bases; junction bases not matched to a gene: 7. There are 15 residues in the CDR3. Germline V lookup: CDR1 SNHLY, CDR2 FYNNEI. The CDR3 reads CASSPTSASSYEQYF. CDR3 nucleotides: TGTGCCAGCAGCCCGACTAGCGCGAGCTCCTACGAGCAGTACTTC.

This clone was picked up a small number of times. The J gene is TRBJ1-3, the V gene TRBV5-1; TRBD1 matches 9 bases. Germline V gene sequence: CDR1 SGHRS, CDR2 YFSETQ. With V trimmed by 4 bases and J by 0 bases, 8 bases remained unmatched. There are 17 residues in the CDR3. The CDR3 DNA follows: TGCGCCAGCAGCCGCGGACAGGGGTTGGGCTCTGGAAACACCATATATTTT. Translated, it gives CASSRGQGLGSGNTIYF.

The rearrangement uses TRBV5-4 and TRBJ2-7; TRBD2 matches at 14 bases. With 0 bases clipped from V and 0 bases from J, the junction kept 8 bases outside the gene matches. CDR3 size: 19 residues. Looked up from germline, CDR1 is SGHNT and CDR2 is YYREEE (reference sequence). The CDR3: CASSLARTSGRWGSYEQYF. The CDR3 DNA sequence: TGTGCCAGCAGCTTGGCCCGGACTAGCGGGAGGTGGGGCTCCTACGAGCAGTACTTC. The complete variable domain, with remaining parts taken from reference TRBV5-4 and TRBJ2-7, reads ETGVTQSPTHLIKTRGQQVTLRCSSQSGHNTVSWYQQALGQGPQFIFQYYREEENGRGNFPPRFSGLQFPNYSSELNVNALELDDSALYLCASSLARTSGRWGSYEQYFGPGTRLTVT.

This rearrangement joins TRBV7-2 to TRBJ1-2, with D possibly matching TRBD1 (6 bases). The CDR3 consists of 14 residues. Between the trimmed V and J ends, which lost 3 bases and 2 bases, there was a span of 10 bases. The germline V gene encodes CDR1 SGHTA and CDR2 FQGNSA. In nucleotides, the CDR3 is TGTGCCAGCAGCTTTGGCACAGGGAACTATGGCTACACCTTC. Amino acid sequence: CASSFGTGNYGYTF.

This chain connects TRBV7-8 to TRBJ1-1; D may be TRBD1 (5 bases). CDR1 is SGHVS and CDR2 is FQNEAQ in the germline V gene. The CDR3 extends over 15 amino acids. Trimming left V 2 bases short and J 4 bases short, with 14 bases between. The CDR3 is CASSLIPGYSTEAFF. The CDR3 DNA reads TGTGCCAGCAGCTTAATTCCAGGGTACAGCACTGAAGCTTTCTTT.

This chain joins TRBV28 and TRBJ1-1; TRBD1 agrees at 8 bases. The J segment lost 8 bases and the V segment lost 7 bases, leaving 3 bases of the junction unmatched. The CDR3 length is 11 residues. Germline CDR1 MDHEN, CDR2 SYDVKM. CDR3 region: CASKGDREAFF. The CDR3, as DNA: TGTGCCAGCAAGGGGGACAGGGAAGCTTTCTTT.

This clone was seen a few times. As DNA, the CDR3 is TGTGCCAGCAGCAGCCGGGGACAGCAGTATGGCTACACCTTC. Amino acids: CASSSRGQQYGYTF. The chain uses TRBV7-8 and TRBJ1-2; 7 bases are a match to TRBD1. The ends lost 5 bases at V and 5 bases at J; junction bases unmatched: 8. Germline CDR1 is SGHVS and CDR2 is FQNEAQ. CDR3 size: 14 residues.

In regard to this clone: The CDR3 ends on some other residue instead of the conserved phenylalanine or tryptophan, so this is likely a read error. The DNA is omitted, as the CDR3 cannot be located on it reliably, and the CDR3 follows TCRdb's listing. This chain joins TRBV24-1 and TRBJ1-1; the table calls TRBD1, which could not be checked here. Germline V lookup: CDR1 KGHDR, CDR2 SFDVKD. Counting both end residues, the CDR3 totals 9 amino acids. CDR3 region: CATSAGTGG.